The source of this TCR beta chain is a study of tumor-infiltrating lymphocytes in primary liver carcinoma. Overall study: Men as well as women, aged 30 to 69 years, made up the patients.

The study, taken as a whole, reports: Reduced overlap was seen in tumor-adjacent and tumor-blood pairs versus tumor region pairs. Tumors carried a top-250-clone fraction significantly exceeding that of blood (p = 0.039).

This CDR3 contains 15 residues. The germline V gene has CDR1 SGHAT and CDR2 FQNNGV. Concerning this clonotype itself: Its antigen is unidentified. Germline and junction disagree at one end, which may indicate a read error.

Total RNA amounting to around 450 ng was the source from which TCR beta cDNA was made with a constant-region primer. Generation of the TCR beta libraries relied on three nested multiplex PCR rounds using slightly modified ARM-PCR. The first two PCR rounds used TRBV1-TRBV30 primers with a Cbeta primer, 9 to 10 cycles each. From the multiplex PCR reads, TCRdb called clonotypes with MiXCR, one entry per CDR3 protein. The sample includes approximately 340,000 distinct CDR3 sequences, 65% of them seen just once. Alongside blood RNA obtained from unsorted whole blood, germline DNA was also extracted. The rearrangement joins TRBV11-2 to TRBJ2-1, with D hard to call. Material for sequencing was peripheral blood. This receptor was taken from a man aged 35 to 55 with primary liver carcinoma and hepatitis B virus infection. CDR3 DNA sequence: TGTGCCAGCAGCCGTTCGGCAGTCAGTTACAATGAACAGTTCTTC. Amino acids: CASSRSAVSYNEQFF.